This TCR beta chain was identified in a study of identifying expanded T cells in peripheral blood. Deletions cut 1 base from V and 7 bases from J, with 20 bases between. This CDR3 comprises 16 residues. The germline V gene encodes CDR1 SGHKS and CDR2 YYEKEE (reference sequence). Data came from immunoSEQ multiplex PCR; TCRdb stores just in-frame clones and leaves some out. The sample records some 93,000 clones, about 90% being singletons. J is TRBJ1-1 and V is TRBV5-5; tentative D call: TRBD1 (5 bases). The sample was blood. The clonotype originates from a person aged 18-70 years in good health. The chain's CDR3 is CASSLLGGSSIIEAFF. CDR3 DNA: TGTGCCAGCAGCTTGCTTGGGGGATCCAGTATCATTGAAGCTTTCTTT.